This T cell receptor (beta chain) was documented in a study of CD8+ T cells in alopecia areata. Study findings and constraints: Resident alphabeta T cells of normal skin are also sequenced in scalp samples.

Once RNA had been extracted, it was reverse transcribed into cDNA to act as the sequencing template. The table came from immunoSEQ multiplex PCR; TCRdb's copy has only in-frame clones and leaves some out. Listed for the sample are about 270,000 clones, none seen a single time. Turning to this clone: Its antigen remains unknown. Mouse gene names apply. The sequence runs out 4 residues before the end of the CDR3; the remainder is reconstructed from the germline J gene.

Cells from pooled cutaneous lymph nodes were sorted by CD4, CD8alpha, NKG2D, NKG2ACE and other markers. Trimming pared 1 base from V and 2 bases from J, leaving 9 bases between. The length of the CDR3 is 15 residues. The germline V gene has CDR1 LGHNA and CDR2 YNLKQL (reference sequence). The sequence was obtained from a C3H/HeJ mouse with alopecia areata. The strain is characterized by the MHC haplotype H2-k. Sequenced sample: CD4+ T cells sorted from a lymph node. The J gene is TRBJ2-1, the V gene TRBV5; D possibly corresponds to TRBD1 (5 bases). The chain's CDR3 is CASSQGTPDYAEQFF. The covered CDR3 bases are TGTGCCAGCAGCCAAGGGACACCCGACTATGCT.